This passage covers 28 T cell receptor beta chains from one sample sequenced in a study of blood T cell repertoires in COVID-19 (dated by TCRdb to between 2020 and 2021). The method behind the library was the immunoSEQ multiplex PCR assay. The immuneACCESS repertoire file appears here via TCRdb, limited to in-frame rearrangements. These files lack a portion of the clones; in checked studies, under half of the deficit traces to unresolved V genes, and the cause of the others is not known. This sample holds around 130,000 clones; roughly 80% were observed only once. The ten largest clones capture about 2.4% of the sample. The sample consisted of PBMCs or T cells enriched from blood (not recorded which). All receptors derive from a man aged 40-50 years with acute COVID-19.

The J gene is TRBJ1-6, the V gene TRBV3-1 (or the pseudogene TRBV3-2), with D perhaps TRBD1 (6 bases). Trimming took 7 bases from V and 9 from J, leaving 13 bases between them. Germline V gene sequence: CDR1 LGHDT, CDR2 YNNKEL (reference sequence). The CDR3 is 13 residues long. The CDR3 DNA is TGTGCCAGCACGGTAGGGGGTGTTTCACCCCTCCACTTT. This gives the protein CASTVGGVSPLHF.

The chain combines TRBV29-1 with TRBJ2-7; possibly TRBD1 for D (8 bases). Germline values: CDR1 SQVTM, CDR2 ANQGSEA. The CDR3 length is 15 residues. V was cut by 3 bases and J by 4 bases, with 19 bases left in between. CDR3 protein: CSVEGGTGGLYEQYF. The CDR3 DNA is TGCAGCGTTGAGGGGGGGACAGGCGGGTTGTACGAGCAGTACTTC.

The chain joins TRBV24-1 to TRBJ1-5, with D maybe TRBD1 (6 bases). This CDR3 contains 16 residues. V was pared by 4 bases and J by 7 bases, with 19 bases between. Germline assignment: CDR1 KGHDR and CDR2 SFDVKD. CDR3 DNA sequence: TGTGCCACCAGTGAGGCAGGCAGGAGCACAGGGCAGCCCCAGCATTTT. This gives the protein CATSEAGRSTGQPQHF.

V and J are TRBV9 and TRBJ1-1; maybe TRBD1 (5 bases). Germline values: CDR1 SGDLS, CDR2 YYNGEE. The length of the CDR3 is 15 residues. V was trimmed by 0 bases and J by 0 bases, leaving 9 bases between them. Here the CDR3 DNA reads TGTGCCAGCAGCGTAGGCACGACAGTGAACACTGAAGCTTTCTTT. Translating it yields CASSVGTTVNTEAFF.

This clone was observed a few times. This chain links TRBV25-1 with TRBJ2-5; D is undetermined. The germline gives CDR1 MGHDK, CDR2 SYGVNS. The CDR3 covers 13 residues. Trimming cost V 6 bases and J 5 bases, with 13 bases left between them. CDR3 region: CASSAAGTETQYF. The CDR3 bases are TGTGCCAGCAGCGCGGCCGGCACTGAGACCCAGTACTTC.

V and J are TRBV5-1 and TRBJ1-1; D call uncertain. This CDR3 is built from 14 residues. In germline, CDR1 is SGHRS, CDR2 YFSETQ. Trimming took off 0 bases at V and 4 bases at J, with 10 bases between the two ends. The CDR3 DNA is TGCGCCAGCAGCTTGGAGGCGGGGTCCACTGAAGCTTTCTTT. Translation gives CASSLEAGSTEAFF.

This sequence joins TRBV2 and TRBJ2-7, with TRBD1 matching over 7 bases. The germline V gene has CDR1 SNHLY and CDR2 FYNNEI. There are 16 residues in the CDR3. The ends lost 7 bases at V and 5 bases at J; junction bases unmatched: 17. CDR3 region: CASTQWGTAVSHEQYF. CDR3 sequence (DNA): TGTGCCAGCACCCAATGGGGGACAGCGGTGAGCCACGAGCAGTACTTC.

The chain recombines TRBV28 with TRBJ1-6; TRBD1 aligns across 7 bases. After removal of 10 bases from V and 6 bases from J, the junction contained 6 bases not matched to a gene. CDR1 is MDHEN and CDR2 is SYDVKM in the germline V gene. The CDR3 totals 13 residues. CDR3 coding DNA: TGTGCCACCATGGGACAGTTTAATTCACCCCTCCACTTT. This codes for CATMGQFNSPLHF.

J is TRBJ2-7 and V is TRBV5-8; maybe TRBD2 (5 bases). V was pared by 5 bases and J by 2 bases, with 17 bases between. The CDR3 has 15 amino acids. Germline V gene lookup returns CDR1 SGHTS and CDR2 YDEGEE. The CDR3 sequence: CASSLHPDGAYEQYF. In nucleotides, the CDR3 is TGTGCCAGCAGTTTACATCCGGACGGGGCCTACGAGCAGTACTTC.

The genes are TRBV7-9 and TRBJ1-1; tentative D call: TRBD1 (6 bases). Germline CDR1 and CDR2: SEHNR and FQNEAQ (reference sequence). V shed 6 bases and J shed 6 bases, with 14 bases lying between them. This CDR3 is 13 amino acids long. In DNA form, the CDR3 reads TGTGCCAGCAGGCCTCTCAGGGGCCCTGAAGCTTTCTTT. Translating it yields CASRPLRGPEAFF.

CDR3 in amino acids: CASSEQGGETQYF. CDR3 nucleotide sequence: TGTGCCAGCAGTGAACAGGGTGGAGAGACCCAGTACTTC. This sequence joins TRBV2 and TRBJ2-5; D possibly corresponds to TRBD1 (5 bases). The germline V and J ends were trimmed by 2 bases and 4 bases, with 8 bases remaining between them. This CDR3 spans 13 amino acids. Germline assignment: CDR1 SNHLY and CDR2 FYNNEI.

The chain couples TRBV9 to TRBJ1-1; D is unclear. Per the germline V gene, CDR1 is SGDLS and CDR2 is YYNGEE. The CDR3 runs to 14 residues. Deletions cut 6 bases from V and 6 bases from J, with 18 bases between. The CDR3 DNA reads TGTGCCAGCACACCTTCGACATTTCTCTCTGAAGCTTTCTTT. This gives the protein CASTPSTFLSEAFF.

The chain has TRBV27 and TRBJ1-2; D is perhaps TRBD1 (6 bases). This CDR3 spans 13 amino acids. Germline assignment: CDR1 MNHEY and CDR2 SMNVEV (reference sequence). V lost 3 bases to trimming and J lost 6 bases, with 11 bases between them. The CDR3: CASSFGGPHGYTF. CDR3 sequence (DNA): TGTGCCAGCAGTTTTGGGGGCCCACATGGCTACACCTTC.

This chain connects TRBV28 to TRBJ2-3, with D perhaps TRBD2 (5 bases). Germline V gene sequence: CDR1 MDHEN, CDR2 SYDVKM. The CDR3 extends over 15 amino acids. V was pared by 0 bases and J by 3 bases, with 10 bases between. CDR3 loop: CASSLWKDSTDTQYF. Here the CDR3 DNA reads TGTGCCAGCAGTTTATGGAAGGACTCTACAGATACGCAGTATTTT.

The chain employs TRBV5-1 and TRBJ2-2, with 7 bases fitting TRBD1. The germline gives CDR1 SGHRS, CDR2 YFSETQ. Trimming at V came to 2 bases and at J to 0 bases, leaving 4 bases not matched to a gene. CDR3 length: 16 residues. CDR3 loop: CASSFTGTANTGELFF. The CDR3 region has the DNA TGCGCCAGCAGCTTTACCGGGACAGCGAACACCGGGGAGCTGTTTTTT.

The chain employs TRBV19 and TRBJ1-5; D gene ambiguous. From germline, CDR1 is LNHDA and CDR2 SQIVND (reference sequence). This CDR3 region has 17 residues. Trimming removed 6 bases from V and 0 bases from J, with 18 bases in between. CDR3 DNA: TGTGCCAGTAGCGTCCTGGGAGTAACGAATAGCAATCAGCCCCAGCATTTT. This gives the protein CASSVLGVTNSNQPQHF.

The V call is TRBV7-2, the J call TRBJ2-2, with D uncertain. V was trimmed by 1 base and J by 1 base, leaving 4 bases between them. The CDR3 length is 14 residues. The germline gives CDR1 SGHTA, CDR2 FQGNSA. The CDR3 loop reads CASSLDGNTGELFF. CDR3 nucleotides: TGTGCCAGCAGCTTAGACGGGAACACCGGGGAGCTGTTTTTT.

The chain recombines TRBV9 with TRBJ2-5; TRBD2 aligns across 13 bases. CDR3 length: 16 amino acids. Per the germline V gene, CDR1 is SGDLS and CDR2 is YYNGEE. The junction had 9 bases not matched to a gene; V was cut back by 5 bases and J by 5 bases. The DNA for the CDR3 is TGTGCCAGCAGTTCGCCGGGACTAGCGGGATACGAGACCCAGTACTTC. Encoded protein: CASSSPGLAGYETQYF.

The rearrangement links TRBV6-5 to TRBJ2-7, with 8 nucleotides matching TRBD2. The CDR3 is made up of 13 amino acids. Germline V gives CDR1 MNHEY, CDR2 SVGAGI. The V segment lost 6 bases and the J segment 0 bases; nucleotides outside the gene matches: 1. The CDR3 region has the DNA TGTGCCAGCAGGGGGACTAGCTCCTACGAGCAGTACTTC. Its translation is CASRGTSSYEQYF.

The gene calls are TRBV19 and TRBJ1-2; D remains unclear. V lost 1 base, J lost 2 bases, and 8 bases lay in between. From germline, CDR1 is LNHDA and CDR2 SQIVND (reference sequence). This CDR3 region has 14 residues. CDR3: CASSIGPGNYGYTF. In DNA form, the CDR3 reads TGTGCCAGTAGTATAGGACCGGGGAACTATGGCTACACCTTC.

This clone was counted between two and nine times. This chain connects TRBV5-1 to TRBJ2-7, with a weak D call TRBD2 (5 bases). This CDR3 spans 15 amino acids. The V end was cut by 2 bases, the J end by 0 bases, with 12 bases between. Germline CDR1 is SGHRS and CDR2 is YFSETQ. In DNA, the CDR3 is TGCGCCAGCAGCTTAAATACGGGAAGCTCCTACGAGCAGTACTTC. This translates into CASSLNTGSSYEQYF.

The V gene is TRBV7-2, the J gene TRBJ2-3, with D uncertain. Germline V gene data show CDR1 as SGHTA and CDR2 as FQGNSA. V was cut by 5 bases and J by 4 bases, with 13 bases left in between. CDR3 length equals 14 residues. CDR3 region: CASSPGASADTQYF. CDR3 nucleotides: TGTGCCAGCAGCCCCGGTGCCTCCGCAGATACGCAGTATTTT. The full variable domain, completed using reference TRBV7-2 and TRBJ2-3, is GAGVSQSPSNKVTEKGKDVELRCDPISGHTALYWYRQSLGQGLEFLIYFQGNSAPDKSGLPSDRFSAERTGGSVSTLTIQRTQQEDSAVYLCASSPGASADTQYFGPGTRLTVL.

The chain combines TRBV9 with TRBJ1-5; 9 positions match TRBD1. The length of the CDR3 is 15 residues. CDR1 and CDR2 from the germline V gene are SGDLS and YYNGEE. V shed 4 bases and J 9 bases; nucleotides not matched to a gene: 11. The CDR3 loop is CASSPGGTGRVPQHF. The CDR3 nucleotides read TGTGCCAGCAGCCCCGGTGGGACAGGGAGAGTGCCCCAGCATTTT.

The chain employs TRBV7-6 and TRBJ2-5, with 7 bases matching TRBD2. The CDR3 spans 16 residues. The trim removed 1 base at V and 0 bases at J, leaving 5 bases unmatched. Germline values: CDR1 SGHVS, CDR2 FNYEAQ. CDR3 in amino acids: CASSLGASGNQETQYF. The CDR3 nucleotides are TGTGCCAGCAGCTTAGGGGCTAGCGGAAACCAAGAGACCCAGTACTTC.

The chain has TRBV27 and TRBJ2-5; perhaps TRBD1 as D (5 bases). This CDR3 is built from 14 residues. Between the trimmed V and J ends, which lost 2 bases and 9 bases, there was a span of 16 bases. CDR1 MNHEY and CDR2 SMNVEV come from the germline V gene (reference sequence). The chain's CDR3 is CASSLRNSEGAQYF. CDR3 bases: TGTGCCAGCAGTTTACGGAATTCGGAAGGGGCCCAGTACTTC.

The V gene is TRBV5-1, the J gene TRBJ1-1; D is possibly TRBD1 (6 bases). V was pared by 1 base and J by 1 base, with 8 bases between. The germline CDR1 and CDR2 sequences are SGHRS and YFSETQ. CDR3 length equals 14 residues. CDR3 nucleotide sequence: TGCGCCAGCAGCTTGTGGGACAAGAACACTGAAGCTTTCTTT. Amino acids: CASSLWDKNTEAFF.

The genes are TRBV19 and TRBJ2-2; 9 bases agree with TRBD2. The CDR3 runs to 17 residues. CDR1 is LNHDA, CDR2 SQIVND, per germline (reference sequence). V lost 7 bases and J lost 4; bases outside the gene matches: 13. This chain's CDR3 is CASTPSLAGLFTGELFF. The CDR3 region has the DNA TGTGCCAGTACTCCAAGCCTAGCGGGACTTTTCACCGGGGAGCTGTTTTTT.

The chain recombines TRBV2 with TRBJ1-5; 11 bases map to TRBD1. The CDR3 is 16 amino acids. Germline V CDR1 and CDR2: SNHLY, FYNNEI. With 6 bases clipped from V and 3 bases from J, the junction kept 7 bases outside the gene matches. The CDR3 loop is CASRAGTGGSNQPQHF. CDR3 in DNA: TGTGCCAGCAGAGCCGGGACAGGGGGATCCAATCAGCCCCAGCATTTT.